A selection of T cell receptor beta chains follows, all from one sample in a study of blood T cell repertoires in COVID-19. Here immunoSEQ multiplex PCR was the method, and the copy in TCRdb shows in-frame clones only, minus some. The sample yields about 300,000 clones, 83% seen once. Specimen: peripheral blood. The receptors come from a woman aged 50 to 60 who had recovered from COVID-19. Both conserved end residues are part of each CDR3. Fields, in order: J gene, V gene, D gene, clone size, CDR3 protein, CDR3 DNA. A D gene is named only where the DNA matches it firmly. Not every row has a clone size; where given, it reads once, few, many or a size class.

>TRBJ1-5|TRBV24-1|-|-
CATSDSRWSRATNQPQHF
TGTGCCACCAGTGATTCCAGGTGGTCCCGCGCAACAAATCAGCCCCAGCATTTT
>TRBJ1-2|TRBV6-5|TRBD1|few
CASSVDRGTYGYTF
TGTGCCAGCAGCGTAGACAGGGGGACCTATGGCTACACCTTC
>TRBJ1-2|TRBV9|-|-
CASSPRGDTNYGYTF
TGTGCCAGCAGCCCACGGGGGGATACTAACTATGGCTACACCTTC
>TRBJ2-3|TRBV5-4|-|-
CASSLDSVISTDTQYF
TGTGCCAGCAGCTTGGACAGTGTTATTAGCACAGATACGCAGTATTTT
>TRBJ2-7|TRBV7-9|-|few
CAIPLAGSAYEQYF
TGTGCCATCCCGTTGGCCGGAAGCGCCTACGAGCAGTACTTC
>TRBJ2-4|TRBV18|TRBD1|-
CASSPLSSATGKNIQYF
TGTGCCAGCTCACCACTTTCGTCCGCGACAGGGAAGAACATTCAGTACTTC
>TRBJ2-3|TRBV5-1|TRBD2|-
CASTFSGTSRIGDTQYF
TGCGCCAGCACCTTTTCCGGGACTAGCAGGATAGGAGATACGCAGTATTTT
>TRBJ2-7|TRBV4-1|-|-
CASSQDRRESYEQYF
TGCGCCAGCAGCCAAGATCGGAGGGAATCGTACGAGCAGTACTTC
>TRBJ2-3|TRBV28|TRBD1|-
CASSFWDSTTDTQYF
TGTGCCAGCAGTTTTTGGGACAGTACCACAGATACGCAGTATTTT
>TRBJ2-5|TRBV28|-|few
CASSTGYQETQYF
TGTGCCAGCAGTACAGGGTACCAAGAGACCCAGTACTTC
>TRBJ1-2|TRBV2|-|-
CASSDDRINYGYTF
TGTGCCAGCAGTGATGATAGAATTAACTATGGCTACACCTTC
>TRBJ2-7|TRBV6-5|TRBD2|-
CASSYSSGGGEQYF
TGTGCCAGCAGTTACAGTAGCGGGGGCGGGGAGCAGTACTTC
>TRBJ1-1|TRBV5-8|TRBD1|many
CASSLGGTVVEAFF
TGTGCCAGCAGCCTAGGAGGGACAGTGGTCGAAGCTTTCTTT
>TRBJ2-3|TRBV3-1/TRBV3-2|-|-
CASSQGPVSDTQYF
TGTGCCAGCAGCCAAGGTCCGGTTTCAGATACGCAGTATTTT
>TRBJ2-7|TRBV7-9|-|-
CASSHNPYEQYF
TGTGCCAGCAGCCACAATCCCTACGAGCAGTACTTC
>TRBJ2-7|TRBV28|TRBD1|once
CASNPGQGRYEQYF
TGTGCCAGCAATCCGGGACAGGGGAGGTACGAGCAGTACTTC
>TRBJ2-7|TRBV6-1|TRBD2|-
CASSDTGTSGGILGRQYF
TGTGCCAGCAGTGACACCGGGACTAGCGGGGGGATCCTGGGTCGGCAGTACTTC
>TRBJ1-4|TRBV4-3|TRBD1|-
CASSQVLPRVDRGEKLFF
TGCGCCAGCAGCCAAGTCCTCCCCCGGGTGGACAGGGGTGAAAAACTGTTTTTT
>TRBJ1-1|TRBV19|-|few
CASSPGQLEAFF
TGTGCCAGTAGTCCGGGACAATTAGAAGCTTTCTTT
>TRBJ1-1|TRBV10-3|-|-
CAIKDSWATEAFF
TGTGCCATCAAGGACAGTTGGGCCACTGAAGCTTTCTTT
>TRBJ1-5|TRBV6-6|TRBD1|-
CASSGQEINQPQHF
TGTGCCAGCTCGGGACAGGAGATCAATCAGCCCCAGCATTTT
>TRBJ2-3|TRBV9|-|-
CASSSLVRSTDTQYF
TGTGCCAGCAGCAGCTTGGTTCGGAGCACAGATACGCAGTATTTT
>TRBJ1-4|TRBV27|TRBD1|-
CASSPGGTNEKLFF
TGTGCCAGCAGTCCAGGGGGGACTAATGAAAAACTGTTTTTT
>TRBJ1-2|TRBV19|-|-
CASSRDGGRFYGYTF
TGTGCCAGTAGTAGGGACGGAGGGAGGTTCTATGGCTACACCTTC
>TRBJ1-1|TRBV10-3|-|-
CAISERHQNTEAFF
TGTGCCATCAGTGAGAGACATCAAAACACTGAAGCTTTCTTT
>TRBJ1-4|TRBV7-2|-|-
CASSGGPNEKLFF
TGTGCCAGCTCGGGGGGTCCTAATGAAAAACTGTTTTTT
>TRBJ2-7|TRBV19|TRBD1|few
CASSTGQAGFEQYF
TGTGCCAGTAGTACGGGACAGGCCGGTTTCGAGCAGTACTTC
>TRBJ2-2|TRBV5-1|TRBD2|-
CASTSGRNTGELFF
TGCGCCAGCACTAGCGGGAGAAACACCGGGGAGCTGTTTTTT
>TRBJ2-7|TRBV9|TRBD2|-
CASSVGIAGDLYEQYF
TGTGCCAGCAGCGTAGGGATAGCGGGAGATTTATACGAGCAGTACTTC
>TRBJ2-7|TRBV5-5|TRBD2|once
CASSLSIAGDYEQYF
TGTGCCAGCAGCTTGTCTATAGCGGGGGACTACGAGCAGTACTTC
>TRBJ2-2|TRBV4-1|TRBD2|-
CASSQEVVVAGVLGELFF
TGCGCCAGCAGCCAAGAAGTTGTAGTAGCGGGAGTTCTAGGGGAGCTGTTTTTT
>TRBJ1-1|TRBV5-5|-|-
CASSYQGPEAFF
TGTGCCAGCAGCTACCAGGGGCCTGAAGCTTTCTTT
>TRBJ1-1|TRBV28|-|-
CASSFWQDTEAFF
TGTGCCAGCAGTTTCTGGCAGGACACTGAAGCTTTCTTT
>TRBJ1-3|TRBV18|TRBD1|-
CASSAGQGDGNTIYF
TGTGCCAGCTCAGCCGGACAGGGGGACGGAAACACCATATATTTT
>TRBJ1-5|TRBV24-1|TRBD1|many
CATSDGRQGANHLSNQPQHF
TGTGCCACCAGTGATGGGAGACAGGGGGCGAACCACCTTAGCAATCAGCCCCAGCATTTT
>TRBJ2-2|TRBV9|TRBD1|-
CASSVRDRGSGELFF
TGTGCCAGCAGCGTCAGGGACAGGGGGTCAGGGGAGCTGTTTTTT
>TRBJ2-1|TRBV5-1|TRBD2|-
CASSPLAGVNNEQFF
TGCGCCAGCAGCCCCCTCGCGGGGGTCAACAATGAGCAGTTCTTC
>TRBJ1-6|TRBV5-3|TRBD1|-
CARSLPRQGLGDSPLHF
TGTGCCAGAAGCTTGCCCCGACAGGGCTTGGGGGATTCACCCCTCCACTTT
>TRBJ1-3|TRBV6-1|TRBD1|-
CASSDTTGGSNTIYF
TGTGCCAGCAGTGACACGACAGGGGGGTCGAACACCATATATTTT
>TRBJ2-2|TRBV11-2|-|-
CASSLDRRTGELFF
TGTGCCAGCAGCTTAGATAGGAGGACCGGGGAGCTGTTTTTT
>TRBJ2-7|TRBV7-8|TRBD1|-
CASSLQTGGLMEQYF
TGTGCCAGCAGCCTCCAGACAGGGGGACTAATGGAGCAGTACTTC
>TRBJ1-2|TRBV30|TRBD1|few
CAWSPQGASGYTF
TGTGCCTGGAGTCCCCAGGGGGCCAGTGGCTACACCTTC
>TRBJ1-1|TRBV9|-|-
CASSTGGGTEAFF
TGTGCCAGCAGCACCGGCGGGGGAACTGAAGCTTTCTTT
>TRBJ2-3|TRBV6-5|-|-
CASTHQGEGTDTQYF
TGTGCCAGCACCCACCAGGGGGAGGGCACAGATACGCAGTATTTT
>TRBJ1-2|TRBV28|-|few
CASSLPAGLDYGYTF
TGTGCCAGCAGCCTCCCCGCCGGACTTGACTATGGCTACACCTTC
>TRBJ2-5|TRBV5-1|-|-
CASSLNGGPRKQETQYF
TGCGCCAGCAGCTTGAACGGGGGGCCTAGAAAACAAGAGACCCAGTACTTC
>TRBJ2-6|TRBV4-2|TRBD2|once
CASSQDPSGGAAGANVLTF
TGTGCCAGCAGCCAGGACCCTAGCGGGGGGGCAGCTGGGGCCAACGTCCTGACTTTC
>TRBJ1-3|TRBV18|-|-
CASSPSSGPGKLNTIYF
TGTGCCAGCTCACCATCGTCGGGCCCCGGGAAGTTGAACACCATATATTTT
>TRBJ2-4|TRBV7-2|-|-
CASSYRETEGNIQYF
TGTGCCAGCAGCTATAGGGAGACGGAGGGGAACATTCAGTACTTC
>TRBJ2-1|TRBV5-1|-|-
CASSLEGNSGNEQFF
TGCGCCAGCAGCTTGGAGGGGAACTCTGGGAATGAGCAGTTCTTC
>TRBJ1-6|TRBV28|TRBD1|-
CASSLDREPLHF
TGTGCCAGCAGCCTAGACAGGGAACCCCTCCACTTT
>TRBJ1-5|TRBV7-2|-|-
CASSLGGQRQPQHF
TGTGCCAGCAGCTTAGGAGGGCAGAGGCAGCCCCAGCATTTT
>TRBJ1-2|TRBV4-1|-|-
CASSQVIEGANYGYTF
TGCGCCAGCAGCCAAGTAATTGAGGGGGCTAACTATGGCTACACCTTC
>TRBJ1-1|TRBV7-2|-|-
CASSPEVGEAFF
TGTGCCAGCAGCCCAGAGGTTGGGGAAGCTTTCTTT
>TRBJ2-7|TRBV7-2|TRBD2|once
CASSLEGLAGGQYF
TGTGCCAGCAGCTTAGAGGGACTAGCGGGGGGACAGTACTTC
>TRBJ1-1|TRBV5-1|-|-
CASSFGGRGSNTEAFF
TGCGCCAGCAGCTTCGGCGGCAGGGGATCCAACACTGAAGCTTTCTTT
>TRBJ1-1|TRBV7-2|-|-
CASSPNTGNTEAFF
TGTGCCAGCAGCCCGAACACAGGGAACACTGAAGCTTTCTTT
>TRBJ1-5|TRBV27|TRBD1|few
CASSSGQGAAQPQHF
TGTGCCAGCAGTTCCGGACAGGGGGCGGCTCAGCCCCAGCATTTT
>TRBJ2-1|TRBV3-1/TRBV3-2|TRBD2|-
CASSPPSGGAWNEQFF
TGTGCCAGCAGCCCTCCTAGCGGGGGGGCATGGAATGAGCAGTTCTTC
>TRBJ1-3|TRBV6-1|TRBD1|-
CASSARGPPRSGNTIYF
TGTGCCAGCAGTGCCAGGGGGCCTCCACGCTCTGGAAACACCATATATTTT